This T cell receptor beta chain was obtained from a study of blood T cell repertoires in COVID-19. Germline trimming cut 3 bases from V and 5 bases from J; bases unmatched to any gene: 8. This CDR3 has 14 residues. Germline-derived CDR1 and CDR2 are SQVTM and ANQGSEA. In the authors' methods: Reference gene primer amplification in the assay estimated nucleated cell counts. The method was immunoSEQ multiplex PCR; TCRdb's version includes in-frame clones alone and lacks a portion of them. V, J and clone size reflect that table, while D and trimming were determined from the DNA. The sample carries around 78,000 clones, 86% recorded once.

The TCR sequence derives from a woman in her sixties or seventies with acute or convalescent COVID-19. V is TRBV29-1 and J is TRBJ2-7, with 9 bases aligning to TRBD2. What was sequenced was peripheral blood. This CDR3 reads CSVDGTSHHDEQYF. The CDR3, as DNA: TGCAGCGTTGATGGGACTAGCCATCACGACGAGCAGTACTTC.